What follows are 29 T cell receptor beta chains derived from one specimen sequenced in a study of blood T cell repertoires in COVID-19. Assay used: immunoSEQ multiplex PCR; TCRdb lists only in-frame clones, some missing. The data contain under 100,000 clones, around 90% of them singletons. Input material: peripheral blood. The origin of the receptors is a man between 60 and 75 years old with COVID-19, enrolled during active disease.

This chain uses TRBV6-5 with TRBJ1-2; a possible D gene is TRBD1 (5 bases). The germline CDR1 and CDR2 sequences are MNHEY and SVGAGI. CDR3 length: 14 amino acids. The V end lost 9 bases, the J end lost 0 bases, and 14 bases lay between the germline ends. The CDR3 DNA sequence: TGTGCCAGTGGAAGAACAGGTGCTAACTATGGCTACACCTTC. Amino acids: CASGRTGANYGYTF.

This clone was detected only once. The chain employs TRBV5-1 and TRBJ1-5, with D maybe TRBD1 (5 bases). This CDR3 has 15 residues. Trimming pared 1 base from V and 6 bases from J, leaving 14 bases between. The V gene's germline CDR1 is SGHRS and CDR2 YFSETQ. The CDR3 sequence is CASSLLPGIGQPQHF. The CDR3 coding sequence is TGCGCCAGCAGCTTGCTACCAGGGATCGGTCAGCCCCAGCATTTT.

V gene TRBV29-1 combines with J gene TRBJ1-1, with D possibly being TRBD1 (6 bases). CDR1 SQVTM and CDR2 ANQGSEA come from the germline V gene. The ends were cut back, 7 bases at V and 0 bases at J, with 9 bases in the middle. CDR3 length equals 12 residues. The CDR3 DNA reads TGCAGCGGTGGACAGATGAACACTGAAGCTTTCTTT. This gives the protein CSGGQMNTEAFF.

This chain connects TRBV27 to TRBJ2-7, with a tentative D call TRBD1 (5 bases). V shed 7 bases and J shed 3 bases, with 19 bases lying between them. CDR3 length: 15 amino acids. Per germline, CDR1 MNHEY and CDR2 SMNVEV (reference sequence). CDR3 sequence (DNA): TGTGCCAGCACTAAGCTCCAGGGAATCGGCTACGAGCAGTACTTC. Residues: CASTKLQGIGYEQYF.

In this sample, this clone turned up a few times. The rearrangement joins TRBV5-4 to TRBJ2-3; 9 nucleotides match TRBD2. Per the germline V gene, CDR1 is SGHNT and CDR2 is YYREEE (reference sequence). The CDR3 consists of 15 residues. The V and J ends lost 0 bases and 4 bases, in that order; junction bases with no gene match: 3. The CDR3 nucleotides read TGTGCCAGCAGCTTGGTTAGCGGGAGTGCAGATACGCAGTATTTT. It encodes CASSLVSGSADTQYF.

This chain uses TRBV12-5 with TRBJ2-2; 7 bases are shared with TRBD2. This CDR3 contains 15 residues. Looked up from germline, CDR1 is LGHNT and CDR2 is FRNRAP. With 6 bases clipped from V and 5 bases from J, the junction kept 9 bases outside the gene matches. This chain's CDR3 is CASGTPTSLTGELFF. The DNA of the CDR3 is TGTGCTAGTGGCACTCCGACTAGCCTTACCGGGGAGCTGTTTTTT.

The chain has TRBV27 and TRBJ2-1, with D possibly matching TRBD1 (5 bases). Trimming removed 5 bases at V and 0 bases at J, with 14 bases between. Germline lookup yields CDR1 MNHEY and CDR2 SMNVEV (reference sequence). CDR3 length: 16 amino acids. The CDR3: CASSGDSTSSYNEQFF. CDR3 coding DNA: TGTGCCAGCAGTGGAGACAGTACCAGCTCCTACAATGAGCAGTTCTTC.

This chain uses TRBV30 with TRBJ1-3; 9 bases fit TRBD1. Germline trimming cut 0 bases from V and 4 bases from J; bases unmatched to any gene: 10. The germline gives CDR1 GTSNPN, CDR2 SVGIG (reference sequence). The CDR3 loop spans 17 amino acids. CDR3 loop: CAWSVHSEGTGGNTIYF. The CDR3 coding sequence is TGTGCCTGGAGTGTACACTCTGAGGGGACAGGGGGAAACACCATATATTTT.

The chain has TRBV19 and TRBJ2-7; D might be TRBD1 (10 bases). The V gene's germline CDR1 is LNHDA and CDR2 SQIVND (reference sequence). The V gene lost 5 bases and the J gene lost 6 bases, with 17 bases spanning the gap. The CDR3 covers 14 residues. CDR3 amino acids: CASSPSGTGVEQYF. The DNA for the CDR3 is TGTGCCAGTAGTCCTAGCGGGACAGGGGTCGAGCAGTACTTC. Together with reference TRBV19 and TRBJ2-7, the CDR3 gives the full variable domain: DGGITQSPKYLFRKEGQNVTLSCEQNLNHDAMYWYRQDPGQGLRLIYYSQIVNDFQKGDIAEGYSVSREKKESFPLTVTSAQKNPTAFYLCASSPSGTGVEQYFGPGTRLTVT.

This clone has just a few counts. The rearrangement uses TRBV27 and TRBJ2-7; a possible D gene is TRBD1 (6 bases). CDR3 length: 13 residues. Germline CDR1 reads MNHEY; CDR2 reads SMNVEV (reference sequence). Trimming cost V 5 bases and J 2 bases, with 10 bases left between them. The CDR3 bases are TGTGCCAGCAGTCCACAGGGCCCCTACGAGCAGTACTTC. Translating gives CASSPQGPYEQYF.

The J gene is TRBJ2-1, the V gene TRBV5-1; 7 nucleotides align to TRBD2. The CDR3 is 16 amino acids. The trim removed 4 bases at V and 9 bases at J, leaving 16 bases unmatched. Germline loops: CDR1 SGHRS, CDR2 YFSETQ. In nucleotides, the CDR3 is TGCGCCAGCAGCGATCGAGCGGGACCCGTTGACAGTGAGCAGTTCTTC. It codes for CASSDRAGPVDSEQFF.

This chain links TRBV30 with TRBJ1-3, with 10 positions matching TRBD1. The V gene end was trimmed by 2 bases and the J gene end by 4 bases; junction bases not matched to a gene: 8. In germline, CDR1 is GTSNPN, CDR2 SVGIG (reference sequence). The CDR3 consists of 16 residues. The CDR3 loop is CAWSTGTGVSGNTIYF. In DNA, the CDR3 is TGTGCCTGGAGTACTGGGACAGGGGTGTCCGGAAACACCATATATTTT.

The chain joins TRBV5-8 to TRBJ1-1, with D possibly being TRBD1 (6 bases). The CDR3 runs to 14 residues. Looked up from germline, CDR1 is SGHTS and CDR2 is YDEGEE. Trimming removed 4 bases from V and 0 bases from J, with 10 bases in between. CDR3 sequence: CASSIHRVNTEAFF. CDR3 bases: TGTGCCAGCAGCATACACAGGGTGAACACTGAAGCTTTCTTT.

The J gene is TRBJ2-3, the V gene TRBV29-1, with a tentative D call TRBD2 (6 bases). Germline loops: CDR1 SQVTM, CDR2 ANQGSEA. V lost 7 bases and J lost 4, with 12 bases in between. This CDR3 has 12 residues. This chain's CDR3 is CSGGALSDTQYF. CDR3 bases: TGCAGCGGCGGGGCCCTGTCAGATACGCAGTATTTT.

This clone came up once. This sequence joins TRBV19 and TRBJ1-2, with D possibly matching TRBD1 (5 bases). Germline values: CDR1 LNHDA, CDR2 SQIVND (reference sequence). Trimming cost V 3 bases and J 2 bases, with 10 bases left between them. The CDR3 consists of 14 residues. The CDR3 loop is CASSMGRQNYGYTF. The CDR3 DNA reads TGTGCCAGTAGTATGGGTCGACAGAACTATGGCTACACCTTC.

The chain is built from TRBV14 and TRBJ1-4, with 8 bases aligning to TRBD1. The germline V gene has CDR1 SGHDN and CDR2 FVKESK. V dropped 5 bases and J dropped 8; count of bases not matched to a gene: 10. CDR3 length: 15 amino acids. CDR3 sequence: CASSLAQGAGEKLFF. The CDR3 bases are TGTGCCAGCAGCTTGGCCCAGGGGGCAGGAGAAAAACTGTTTTTT.

The chain links TRBV3-1 (or the pseudogene TRBV3-2) to TRBJ2-7, with 9 positions matching TRBD1. The CDR3 totals 15 residues. V shed 4 bases, J shed 0 bases, and the junction held 4 bases outside the gene matches. Germline loops: CDR1 LGHDT, CDR2 YNNKEL (reference sequence). In DNA form, the CDR3 reads TGTGCCAGCAGCCGAACGACAGGGGGCTCCTACGAGCAGTACTTC. As protein: CASSRTTGGSYEQYF.

The chain links TRBV19 to TRBJ1-5; D is perhaps TRBD1 (5 bases). V lost 2 bases and J lost 0, with 8 bases in between. This CDR3 is 15 amino acids long. Germline lookup yields CDR1 LNHDA and CDR2 SQIVND (reference sequence). DNA for the CDR3: TGTGCCAGTAGTATAAGGGGCGATAGCAATCAGCCCCAGCATTTT. It codes for CASSIRGDSNQPQHF.

The genes are TRBV24-1 and TRBJ2-7, with 9 bases matching TRBD1. After removal of 3 bases from V and 3 bases from J, the junction contained 5 bases not matched to a gene. Germline V gene data show CDR1 as KGHDR and CDR2 as SFDVKD. The CDR3 is 15 amino acids. The CDR3 DNA reads TGTGCCACCAGTGATACCGGGACAGGGAACTACGAGCAGTACTTC. Protein sequence: CATSDTGTGNYEQYF.

This chain links TRBV5-8 with TRBJ1-1; D is unresolved. CDR1 and CDR2 (germline): SGHTS, YDEGEE. This CDR3 has 14 amino acids. Trimming shortened V by 3 bases and J by 3 bases, and 12 bases separated the two germline ends. In nucleotides, the CDR3 is TGTGCCAGCAGCTGGCTGGGGAGGGACACTGAAGCTTTCTTT. As protein: CASSWLGRDTEAFF. The entire variable domain, with the rest obtained from reference TRBV5-8 and TRBJ1-1, is as follows: EAGVTQSPTHLIKTRGQQATLRCSPISGHTSVYWYQQALGLGLQFLLWYDEGEERNRGNFPPRFSGRQFPNYSSELNVNALELEDSALYLCASSWLGRDTEAFFGQGTRLTVV.

V and J are TRBV28 and TRBJ2-1; 9 nucleotides align to TRBD1. The V and J ends lost 7 bases and 5 bases, in that order; junction bases with no gene match: 3. This CDR3 contains 13 residues. Germline CDR1 and CDR2: MDHEN and SYDVKM. Written as DNA, the CDR3 is TGTGCCAGCATGGACAGGGGTAACAATGAGCAGTTCTTC. Translated, it gives CASMDRGNNEQFF.

This chain links TRBV5-1 with TRBJ2-5; 10 nucleotides agree with TRBD1. The V gene end was trimmed by 2 bases and the J gene end by 5 bases; junction bases not matched to a gene: 6. Germline loops: CDR1 SGHRS, CDR2 YFSETQ. This CDR3 has 15 amino acids. CDR3 nucleotide sequence: TGCGCCAGCAGCTTAACCGGGACAGGGGATGAGACCCAGTACTTC. Amino acids: CASSLTGTGDETQYF. Together with reference TRBV5-1 and TRBJ2-5, the CDR3 gives the full variable domain: KAGVTQTPRYLIKTRGQQVTLSCSPISGHRSVSWYQQTPGQGLQFLFEYFSETQRNKGNFPGRFSGRQFSNSRSEMNVSTLELGDSALYLCASSLTGTGDETQYFGPGTRLLVL.

This chain joins TRBV2 and TRBJ2-3; a weak D match, TRBD2 (5 bases). Between the trimmed V and J ends, which lost 8 bases and 4 bases, there was a span of 28 bases. Germline V gives CDR1 SNHLY, CDR2 FYNNEI. This CDR3 is 18 amino acids long. CDR3 in amino acids: CASPNPSELESPPDTQYF. As DNA, the CDR3 is TGTGCCAGCCCGAACCCCTCAGAACTAGAGTCTCCACCAGATACGCAGTATTTT.

By sample share, this clone is medium-sized. This chain joins TRBV6-5 and TRBJ1-1; unclear D gene. The V gene lost 5 bases and the J gene lost 6 bases, with 16 bases spanning the gap. The CDR3 loop spans 14 amino acids. Per germline, CDR1 MNHEY and CDR2 SVGAGI. CDR3 nucleotides: TGTGCCAGCAGTCCCCTCGCGTCCCAGGCTGAAGCTTTCTTT. It yields the protein CASSPLASQAEAFF.

The chain is built from TRBV15 and TRBJ2-1; D remains ambiguous. The CDR3 sequence is 17 residues long. The germline V and J ends were trimmed by 1 base and 0 bases, with 13 bases remaining between them. Germline CDR1 reads LNHNV; CDR2 reads YYDKDF (reference sequence). CDR3 protein: CATSRASSRSSYNEQFF. Written as DNA, the CDR3 is TGTGCCACCAGCAGAGCGTCGAGTCGTAGCTCCTACAATGAGCAGTTCTTC.

The rearrangement joins TRBV27 to TRBJ1-6; possibly TRBD1 for D (5 bases). V was cut by 0 bases and J by 9 bases, with 12 bases left in between. The CDR3 is made up of 15 amino acids. Germline V gene data show CDR1 as MNHEY and CDR2 as SMNVEV (reference sequence). The CDR3 bases are TGTGCCAGCAGTTTATCCCAGGGTCGGCGTTCACCCCTCCACTTT. Its protein product is CASSLSQGRRSPLHF.

This sequence joins TRBV30 and TRBJ1-5, with 7 bases aligning to TRBD1. The CDR3 loop spans 13 amino acids. Germline V gene data show CDR1 as GTSNPN and CDR2 as SVGIG (reference sequence). The J segment lost 6 bases and the V segment lost 2 bases, leaving 4 bases of the junction unmatched. This CDR3 reads CAWSQGGGQPQHF. The CDR3 DNA sequence: TGTGCCTGGAGTCAAGGGGGCGGTCAGCCCCAGCATTTT.

V and J are TRBV14 and TRBJ1-1; the D is unclear. V was trimmed by 1 base and J by 3 bases, leaving 12 bases between them. Germline V gene data show CDR1 as SGHDN and CDR2 as FVKESK. The CDR3 runs to 15 residues. The CDR3 reads CASSQAAGEHTEAFF. Here the CDR3 DNA reads TGTGCCAGCAGCCAAGCGGCAGGCGAGCACACTGAAGCTTTCTTT.

The chain carries TRBV6-5 and TRBJ1-5; 7 bases agree with TRBD1. From germline, CDR1 is MNHEY and CDR2 SVGAGI. There are 15 residues in the CDR3. Germline trimming cut 6 bases from V and 5 bases from J; bases unmatched to any gene: 10. The CDR3 DNA sequence: TGTGCCAGCAGCGCCCGGACAGGTAGGGATCAGCCCCAGCATTTT. Its protein is CASSARTGRDQPQHF.